Listed here are 14 T cell receptor beta chains from one sample, sequenced in a study of blood T cell repertoires in COVID-19 (dated by TCRdb to the early 2020s). The receptor library was made with the immunoSEQ multiplex PCR assay. Not all clones reach the TCRdb copy of this immuneACCESS table, which keeps in-frame sequences only. Checked studies attribute under half of the gap to unresolved V genes and leave the rest unexplained. For this sample there are about 60,000 clones; approximately 82% appear just once. Roughly 4% of the sample goes to the ten largest clones. Sequenced input: peripheral blood. The receptors derive from a man in his sixties with acute or convalescent COVID-19.

The rearrangement uses TRBV19 and TRBJ1-2; D ambiguous. The V gene's germline CDR1 is LNHDA and CDR2 SQIVND (reference sequence). V gave up 3 bases and J gave up 3 bases, with 20 bases separating them. The CDR3 has 17 amino acids. This CDR3 reads CASSMGSFSTYHYGYTF. DNA for the CDR3: TGTGCCAGTAGTATGGGGAGCTTCTCCACTTACCACTATGGCTACACCTTC.

The gene calls are TRBV7-2 and TRBJ1-6, with a possible D match to TRBD1 (6 bases). The CDR3 sequence is 14 residues long. Trimming took off 5 bases at V and 5 bases at J, with 10 bases between the two ends. Per the germline V gene, CDR1 is SGHTA and CDR2 is FQGNSA. The CDR3 spells CASSDRTDNSPLHF. CDR3 in DNA: TGTGCCAGCAGCGACCGGACAGATAATTCACCCCTCCACTTT.

The V and J genes are TRBV5-1 and TRBJ2-1; possibly TRBD2 for D (7 bases). The CDR3 totals 15 residues. Trimming took off 4 bases at V and 1 base at J, with 12 bases between the two ends. In germline, CDR1 is SGHRS, CDR2 YFSETQ. The CDR3 protein is CASSRGGVSYNEQFF. The CDR3 DNA sequence: TGCGCCAGCAGCAGAGGGGGGGTGTCCTACAATGAGCAGTTCTTC.

The chain links TRBV9 to TRBJ2-2; 9 nucleotides match TRBD1. The germline V gene has CDR1 SGDLS and CDR2 YYNGEE. V was clipped by 3 bases and J by 5 bases; unmatched bases: 5. The CDR3 has 15 amino acids. CDR3 coding DNA: TGTGCCAGCAGCGCGGACAGGGGCCAAACCGGGGAGCTGTTTTTT. It specifies CASSADRGQTGELFF.

V usage is TRBV6-5 and J usage is TRBJ2-3, with D possibly being TRBD1 (6 bases). CDR1 and CDR2 from the germline V gene are MNHEY and SVGAGI. Trimming took 7 bases from V and 0 from J, leaving 14 bases between them. The CDR3 is 15 residues long. CDR3: CASKDYDRSTDTQYF. The CDR3 DNA is TGTGCCAGCAAGGATTATGACAGGAGCACAGATACGCAGTATTTT.

The V and J genes are TRBV20-1 and TRBJ2-1, with TRBD2 identical over 7 bases. The length of the CDR3 is 14 residues. Trimming cost V 3 bases and J 3 bases; bases outside gene matches: 5. Germline values: CDR1 DFQATT, CDR2 SNEGSKA (reference sequence). CDR3 region: CSASYGGDYNEQFF. The CDR3 DNA follows: TGCAGTGCTAGTTATGGGGGGGACTACAATGAGCAGTTCTTC.

This chain links TRBV6-5 with TRBJ1-2; D perhaps matches TRBD1 (6 bases). The CDR3 length is 13 residues. V lost 4 bases to trimming and J lost 7 bases, with 13 bases between them. In germline, CDR1 is MNHEY, CDR2 SVGAGI. The CDR3 DNA is TGTGCCAGCAGTTCCCAGTCAGGGGCTGGCTACACCTTC. Translating gives CASSSQSGAGYTF.

V is TRBV6-1 and J is TRBJ1-6; no firm D call. The length of the CDR3 is 14 residues. CDR1 and CDR2 (germline): MNHNS, SASEGT. Trimming shortened V by 2 bases and J by 6 bases, and 8 bases separated the two germline ends. CDR3 bases: TGTGCCAGCAGTGAAAACTTCCTTAATTCACCCCTCCACTTT. Its protein product is CASSENFLNSPLHF.

CDR3 loop: CASSSSYPPGTDTQYF. The CDR3 nucleotides read TGCGCCAGCAGCTCTTCTTACCCGCCCGGTACAGATACGCAGTATTTT. J is TRBJ2-3 and V is TRBV5-1; D is uncertain. There are 16 residues in the CDR3. CDR1 is SGHRS and CDR2 is YFSETQ in the germline V gene. Between the trimmed V and J ends, which lost 3 bases and 3 bases, there was a span of 17 bases.

This chain links TRBV6-5 with TRBJ1-2, with D possibly being TRBD1 (5 bases). The CDR3 is 12 amino acids. Germline CDR1 is MNHEY and CDR2 is SVGAGI. For the CDR3, the DNA is TGTGCTGGAGGGGATTTTAACTATGGCTACACCTTC. This codes for CAGGDFNYGYTF.

The sample holds a few counts of this clone. The CDR3 loop is CASSSTSALKEETQYF. CDR3 in DNA: TGTGCCAGCAGCTCCACTAGCGCCCTAAAGGAAGAGACCCAGTACTTC. V and J are TRBV5-4 and TRBJ2-5, with 7 bases fitting TRBD2. V dropped 3 bases and J dropped 3; count of bases not matched to a gene: 11. The CDR3 spans 16 residues. Germline V gives CDR1 SGHNT, CDR2 YYREEE (reference sequence).

The chain joins TRBV5-1 to TRBJ1-2; 10 nucleotides match TRBD1. Germline V gene sequence: CDR1 SGHRS, CDR2 YFSETQ. Germline trimming cut 4 bases from V and 8 bases from J; bases unmatched to any gene: 11. There are 15 residues in the CDR3. CDR3 sequence reads: CASSIGTGEWRGYTF. The CDR3 nucleotides are TGCGCCAGCAGCATCGGGACAGGGGAGTGGCGGGGCTACACCTTC.

In DNA form, the CDR3 reads TGTGCCAGCAGCTCCTCGACAGGGAACCACTATGGCTACACCTTC. Its translation is CASSSSTGNHYGYTF. V and J are TRBV5-4 and TRBJ1-2; 7 nucleotides line up with TRBD1. This CDR3 comprises 15 residues. Trimming removed 3 bases from V and 3 bases from J; junction bases left unmatched: 8. Germline CDR1 reads SGHNT; CDR2 reads YYREEE (reference sequence). Full variable domain (missing parts from reference TRBV5-4 and TRBJ1-2): ETGVTQSPTHLIKTRGQQVTLRCSSQSGHNTVSWYQQALGQGPQFIFQYYREEENGRGNFPPRFSGLQFPNYSSELNVNALELDDSALYLCASSSSTGNHYGYTFGSGTRLTVV.

The chain joins TRBV5-1 to TRBJ1-2, with a possible D match to TRBD1 (5 bases). Germline lookup yields CDR1 SGHRS and CDR2 YFSETQ. V was pared by 6 bases and J by 9 bases, with 18 bases between. The CDR3 is 13 residues long. The CDR3 DNA is TGCGCCAGCACCATTGAGGCCCAGGGTCGCTACACCTTC. Its translation is CASTIEAQGRYTF.